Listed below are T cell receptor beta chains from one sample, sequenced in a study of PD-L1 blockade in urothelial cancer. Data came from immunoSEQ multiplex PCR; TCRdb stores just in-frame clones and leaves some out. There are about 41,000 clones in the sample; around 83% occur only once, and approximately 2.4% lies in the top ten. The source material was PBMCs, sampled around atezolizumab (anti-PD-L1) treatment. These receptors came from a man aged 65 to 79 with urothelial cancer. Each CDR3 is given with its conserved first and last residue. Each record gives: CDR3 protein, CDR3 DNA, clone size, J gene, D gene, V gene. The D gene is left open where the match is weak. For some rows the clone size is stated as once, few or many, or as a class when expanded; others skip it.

CDR3aa: CASSRDRGGNEKLFF
CDR3nt: TGCGCCAGCAGCCGAGATAGGGGGGGAAATGAAAAACTGTTTTTT
abundance: once
j_gene: TRBJ1-4
d_gene: NA
v_gene: TRBV5-1

CDR3aa: CASSPGRDRGPNQPQHF
CDR3nt: TGCGCCAGCAGCCCAGGGCGGGACAGGGGGCCCAATCAGCCCCAGCATTTT
abundance: once
j_gene: TRBJ1-5
d_gene: TRBD1
v_gene: TRBV4-1

CDR3aa: CASSLVRSANTGELFF
CDR3nt: TGCGCCAGCAGCTTGGTTCGCTCAGCGAACACCGGGGAGCTGTTTTTT
abundance: NA
j_gene: TRBJ2-2
d_gene: NA
v_gene: TRBV5-1

CDR3aa: CASSIGPGQGTDTQYF
CDR3nt: TGTGCCAGTAGTATTGGCCCGGGACAGGGAACAGATACGCAGTATTTT
abundance: NA
j_gene: TRBJ2-3
d_gene: TRBD1
v_gene: TRBV19

CDR3aa: CSVGSGTGSEKLFF
CDR3nt: TGCAGCGTGGGCTCCGGGACAGGGAGCGAAAAACTGTTTTTT
abundance: NA
j_gene: TRBJ1-4
d_gene: TRBD1
v_gene: TRBV29-1

CDR3aa: CASSLGRLAVLYEQYF
CDR3nt: TGTGCCAGCAGCTTGGGACGACTAGCGGTCCTCTACGAGCAGTACTTC
abundance: NA
j_gene: TRBJ2-7
d_gene: TRBD2
v_gene: TRBV5-6

CDR3aa: CASRRENGYEQYF
CDR3nt: TGTGCCAGCAGGCGGGAGAATGGGTACGAGCAGTACTTC
abundance: once
j_gene: TRBJ2-7
d_gene: TRBD2
v_gene: TRBV2

CDR3aa: CASSQIGTGTYEQYF
CDR3nt: TGTGCCAGCAGCCAGATTGGGACTGGAACCTACGAGCAGTACTTC
abundance: few
j_gene: TRBJ2-7
d_gene: NA
v_gene: TRBV5-4

CDR3aa: CASSMGQAVGYGYTF
CDR3nt: TGTGCCAGTAGTATGGGACAGGCGGTAGGTTATGGCTACACCTTC
abundance: NA
j_gene: TRBJ1-2
d_gene: TRBD1
v_gene: TRBV19

CDR3aa: CAISTDRGTEAFF
CDR3nt: TGTGCCATCAGCACGGACAGGGGTACTGAAGCTTTCTTT
abundance: NA
j_gene: TRBJ1-1
d_gene: TRBD1
v_gene: TRBV10-3

CDR3aa: CASSEGWQSNTGELFF
CDR3nt: TGTGCCAGCAGTGAAGGTTGGCAGTCGAACACCGGGGAGCTGTTTTTT
abundance: NA
j_gene: TRBJ2-2
d_gene: NA
v_gene: TRBV6-1

CDR3aa: CASPGRQGPKLNDNEQFF
CDR3nt: TGTGCCAGCCCCGGACGGCAGGGCCCGAAGTTGAATGACAATGAGCAGTTCTTC
abundance: NA
j_gene: TRBJ2-1
d_gene: NA
v_gene: TRBV2

CDR3aa: CASARGHQKPQHF
CDR3nt: TGTGCCAGCGCAAGGGGCCATCAAAAACCCCAGCATTTT
abundance: few
j_gene: TRBJ1-5
d_gene: NA
v_gene: TRBV6-5

CDR3aa: CASSRESDRAGYTF
CDR3nt: TGTGCCAGCAGTCGGGAAAGCGATAGGGCTGGCTACACCTTC
abundance: NA
j_gene: TRBJ1-2
d_gene: NA
v_gene: TRBV28

CDR3aa: CASPGQFNNEQFF
CDR3nt: TGTGCCAGTCCGGGACAGTTTAACAATGAGCAGTTCTTC
abundance: NA
j_gene: TRBJ2-1
d_gene: TRBD1
v_gene: TRBV6-1

CDR3aa: CASSPQQLGGRAFF
CDR3nt: TGTGCCAGCAGTCCCCAGCAATTGGGGGGTAGAGCTTTCTTT
abundance: NA
j_gene: TRBJ1-1
d_gene: NA
v_gene: TRBV2

CDR3aa: CASSSQLGVGGELFF
CDR3nt: TGTGCCAGCAGCTCCCAGTTAGGGGTAGGCGGGGAGCTGTTTTTT
abundance: NA
j_gene: TRBJ2-2
d_gene: NA
v_gene: TRBV9

CDR3aa: CASSSPRDWVYEQYF
CDR3nt: TGTGCCAGCAGTAGTCCCCGGGACTGGGTCTACGAGCAGTACTTC
abundance: NA
j_gene: TRBJ2-7
d_gene: NA
v_gene: TRBV6-5

CDR3aa: CASSLASGNPSGEQFF
CDR3nt: TGTGCCAGCAGCTTGGCCAGCGGGAACCCCTCGGGTGAGCAGTTCTTC
abundance: few
j_gene: TRBJ2-1
d_gene: TRBD2
v_gene: TRBV11-2

CDR3aa: CASSEPGTVGNSYGYTF
CDR3nt: TGTGCCAGCAGTGAACCTGGGACAGTAGGGAATAGCTATGGCTACACCTTC
abundance: once
j_gene: TRBJ1-2
d_gene: TRBD1
v_gene: TRBV25-1

CDR3aa: CASSEASGGINIQYF
CDR3nt: TGTGCCAGCAGTGAGGCCAGCGGAGGTATAAACATTCAGTACTTC
abundance: NA
j_gene: TRBJ2-4
d_gene: NA
v_gene: TRBV2

CDR3aa: CASSSQREFNTGELFF
CDR3nt: TGTGCCAGCAGTTCCCAGAGGGAGTTTAACACCGGGGAGCTGTTTTTT
abundance: once
j_gene: TRBJ2-2
d_gene: NA
v_gene: TRBV28

CDR3aa: CASSIGVGGLAKNIQYF
CDR3nt: TGTGCCAGTAGTATTGGGGTGGGAGGTTTAGCCAAAAACATTCAGTACTTC
abundance: NA
j_gene: TRBJ2-4
d_gene: NA
v_gene: TRBV19

CDR3aa: CASGQRPGLQETQYF
CDR3nt: TGTGCTAGTGGACAAAGGCCGGGACTACAAGAGACCCAGTACTTC
abundance: NA
j_gene: TRBJ2-5
d_gene: TRBD2
v_gene: TRBV12-5

CDR3aa: CASSRRDFNTGELFF
CDR3nt: TGTGCCAGCAGCCGACGGGACTTTAACACCGGGGAGCTGTTTTTT
abundance: NA
j_gene: TRBJ2-2
d_gene: NA
v_gene: TRBV5-4

CDR3aa: CASSSRGQERGTEAFF
CDR3nt: TGTGCCAGCAGTTCCCGGGGACAGGAGAGGGGCACTGAAGCTTTCTTT
abundance: few
j_gene: TRBJ1-1
d_gene: TRBD1
v_gene: TRBV6-5

CDR3aa: CASSPPALAGGTDTQYF
CDR3nt: TGTGCCAGCTCACCACCGGCCTTAGCGGGAGGCACAGATACGCAGTATTTT
abundance: NA
j_gene: TRBJ2-3
d_gene: TRBD2
v_gene: TRBV18

CDR3aa: CATDRDSGNQPQHF
CDR3nt: TGTGCCACCGACAGGGATTCGGGCAATCAGCCCCAGCATTTT
abundance: NA
j_gene: TRBJ1-5
d_gene: TRBD1
v_gene: TRBV10-3

CDR3aa: CASSLQRAKTGELFF
CDR3nt: TGCGCCAGCAGCTTACAGCGGGCGAAAACCGGGGAGCTGTTTTTT
abundance: NA
j_gene: TRBJ2-2
d_gene: NA
v_gene: TRBV5-1

CDR3aa: CASSSTGGFYGYTF
CDR3nt: TGCGCCAGCAGCTCAACAGGGGGCTTCTATGGCTACACCTTC
abundance: NA
j_gene: TRBJ1-2
d_gene: TRBD1
v_gene: TRBV5-1

CDR3aa: CASSQAGRAHTGELFF
CDR3nt: TGTGCCAGCAGCCAAGCCGGGAGGGCCCACACCGGGGAGCTGTTTTTT
abundance: once
j_gene: TRBJ2-2
d_gene: TRBD2
v_gene: TRBV14

CDR3aa: CASSLVGRGATEAFF
CDR3nt: TGTGCCAGCAGCTTAGTGGGCAGGGGGGCCACTGAAGCTTTCTTT
abundance: NA
j_gene: TRBJ1-1
d_gene: TRBD1
v_gene: TRBV7-2

CDR3aa: CASSLDRVIYGYTF
CDR3nt: TGCGCCAGCAGCTTAGACAGGGTCATCTATGGCTACACCTTC
abundance: NA
j_gene: TRBJ1-2
d_gene: TRBD1
v_gene: TRBV5-1

CDR3aa: CASSLEGREATEAFF
CDR3nt: TGTGCCAGCAGCTTAGAAGGGAGGGAGGCGACTGAAGCTTTCTTT
abundance: once
j_gene: TRBJ1-1
d_gene: NA
v_gene: TRBV11-2

CDR3aa: CAWSVQSPDTQYF
CDR3nt: TGTGCCTGGAGTGTACAGAGCCCAGATACGCAGTATTTT
abundance: NA
j_gene: TRBJ2-3
d_gene: NA
v_gene: TRBV30

CDR3aa: CASTSSGTSGDTQYF
CDR3nt: TGTGCCAGTACTAGTTCCGGGACTAGCGGAGATACGCAGTATTTT
abundance: NA
j_gene: TRBJ2-3
d_gene: TRBD2
v_gene: TRBV19

CDR3aa: CASSPPLAGNTEAFF
CDR3nt: TGTGCCAGCTCACCACCCTTGGCAGGGAACACTGAAGCTTTCTTT
abundance: NA
j_gene: TRBJ1-1
d_gene: NA
v_gene: TRBV18